A single sample gave rise to the 25 T cell receptor beta chains below, sequenced in a study of EBV T-cell therapy then PD-1 blockade in nasopharyngeal carcinoma. Method: immunoSEQ multiplex PCR; TCRdb's copy keeps in-frame clones and lacks some. The table shows fewer than 20,000 clones, with 75% to 90% occurring only once. Treatment here: AdE1-LMPpoly-expanded autologous EBV-specific T-cell therapy followed by anti-PD-1 nivolumab. Their antigen targets remain unknown. Sequenced here: CD8+ T cells from blood, sampled at day 0 from a patient whose treatment included autologous EBV-specific T cells and nivolumab. These receptor sequences come from a man aged 40-55 years with nasopharyngeal carcinoma.

CDR3 amino acids: CASSVKGQGYGYTF. Here the CDR3 DNA reads TGTGCCAGCAGCGTAAAGGGACAGGGTTATGGCTACACCTTC. The chain employs TRBV9 and TRBJ1-2; 9 nucleotides line up with TRBD1. The J segment lost 5 bases and the V segment lost 1 base, leaving 3 bases of the junction unmatched. The germline V gene encodes CDR1 SGDLS and CDR2 YYNGEE. This CDR3 spans 14 amino acids.

This clone was recorded only once. The genes are TRBV19 and TRBJ1-1; 7 nucleotides align to TRBD1. CDR1 and CDR2 (germline): LNHDA, SQIVND (reference sequence). V dropped 6 bases and J dropped 1; count of bases not matched to a gene: 8. This CDR3 is 15 amino acids long. The CDR3 DNA sequence: TGTGCCAGTAGGTGGGGGACAGTCACGAACACTGAAGCTTTCTTT. Translated, it gives CASRWGTVTNTEAFF.

The CDR3 DNA follows: TGTGCCAGCAGTTTATCCCTCCCAGATACGCAGTATTTT. It specifies CASSLSLPDTQYF. The V and J genes are TRBV27 and TRBJ2-3; no reliable D call. Trimming left V 0 bases short and J 4 bases short, with 5 bases between. Germline-derived CDR1 and CDR2 are MNHEY and SMNVEV (reference sequence). This CDR3 contains 13 residues.

The chain links TRBV24-1 to TRBJ1-2; possibly TRBD1 for D (6 bases). The V end was cut by 3 bases, the J end by 2 bases, with 15 bases between. The CDR3 length is 16 residues. The germline V gene encodes CDR1 KGHDR and CDR2 SFDVKD. Here the CDR3 reads CATSDTKNRENYGYTF. In DNA, the CDR3 is TGTGCCACCAGTGATACAAAAAACAGGGAAAACTATGGCTACACCTTC.

This chain connects TRBV2 to TRBJ1-1; D not certain. V was cut by 5 bases and J by 0 bases, with 4 bases left in between. Per germline, CDR1 SNHLY and CDR2 FYNNEI. The CDR3 runs to 12 residues. The CDR3 DNA reads TGTGCCAGCAGTCCAGTGAACACTGAAGCTTTCTTT. Amino acid sequence: CASSPVNTEAFF.

A word on this clone: The sample holds other DNA sequences that translate to the same CDR3. The chain carries TRBV9 and TRBJ1-2; D gene uncertain. V lost 0 bases to trimming and J lost 3 bases, with 6 bases between them. There are 13 residues in the CDR3. The germline CDR1 and CDR2 sequences are SGDLS and YYNGEE. DNA for the CDR3: TGTGCCAGCAGCGTAGGCGGAGACTATGGCTACACCTTC. Its translation is CASSVGGDYGYTF.

This chain joins TRBV20-1 and TRBJ1-3, with D uncertain. The CDR3 is made up of 11 amino acids. Germline-derived CDR1 and CDR2 are DFQATT and SNEGSKA (reference sequence). V shed 0 bases and J shed 6 bases, with 3 bases lying between them. CDR3 DNA sequence: TGCAGTGCTAGAGATCAAAACACCATATATTTT. It is translated as CSARDQNTIYF.

This chain connects TRBV24-1 to TRBJ1-2; D perhaps matches TRBD1 (6 bases). Trimming cost V 7 bases and J 4 bases, with 21 bases left between them. CDR3 length equals 16 residues. Germline V CDR1 and CDR2: KGHDR, SFDVKD. DNA of the CDR3: TGTGCCACCAGGTCAGGGGAAGAGGGTCGGAGCTATGGCTACACCTTC. Protein: CATRSGEEGRSYGYTF.

The gene calls are TRBV19 and TRBJ2-3; 8 bases line up with TRBD2. The V gene's germline CDR1 is LNHDA and CDR2 SQIVND (reference sequence). V trimming: 3 bases; J trimming: 0 bases; junction bases outside the gene matches: 8. The CDR3 contains 17 residues. In nucleotides, the CDR3 is TGTGCCAGTAGTATTCAAGATAGCGGGGAAAGCACAGATACGCAGTATTTT. Translating it yields CASSIQDSGESTDTQYF.

The rearrangement uses TRBV6-5 and TRBJ2-1, with D unclear. In germline, CDR1 is MNHEY, CDR2 SVGAGI. The ends were cut back, 6 bases at V and 6 bases at J, with 18 bases in the middle. This CDR3 region has 15 residues. CDR3: CASRLPGYPGNEQFF. The CDR3 region has the DNA TGTGCCAGCAGATTACCGGGCTACCCAGGCAATGAGCAGTTCTTC.

The chain recombines TRBV7-6 with TRBJ2-3, with a possible D match to TRBD2 (6 bases). Trimming stripped 5 bases from V and 0 bases from J, with 18 bases between. The germline V gene encodes CDR1 SGHVS and CDR2 FNYEAQ. This CDR3 contains 17 residues. The CDR3 region has the DNA TGTGCCAGCAGCAGACACCCGGGCGGGGACAGCACAGATACGCAGTATTTT. Encoded protein: CASSRHPGGDSTDTQYF. The full variable domain, completed using reference TRBV7-6 and TRBJ2-3, is GAGVSQSPRYKVTKRGQDVALRCDPISGHVSLYWYRQALGQGPEFLTYFNYEAQQDKSGLPNDRFSAERPEGSISTLTIQRTEQRDSAMYRCASSRHPGGDSTDTQYFGPGTRLTVL.

The CDR3 coding sequence is TGTGCCAGTAAGAGCGGGGGCAATGAGCAGTTCTTC. It translates to CASKSGGNEQFF. This chain connects TRBV19 to TRBJ2-1, with 8 bases identical to TRBD2. The CDR3 spans 12 residues. The germline gives CDR1 LNHDA, CDR2 SQIVND (reference sequence). V lost 7 bases to trimming and J lost 6 bases; unmatched junction nucleotides: 2.

The chain joins TRBV5-1 to TRBJ2-7; tentative D call: TRBD1 (5 bases). The CDR3 contains 12 residues. Germline V gene sequence: CDR1 SGHRS, CDR2 YFSETQ. V lost 7 bases, J lost 4 bases, and 12 bases lay in between. CDR3 bases: TGCGCCAGCTGGGGAAGACAGTACGAGCAGTACTTC. This translates into CASWGRQYEQYF.

This clone is classed as medium-sized. The chain is built from TRBV5-1 and TRBJ1-3, with D possibly TRBD1 on 6 matching bases. The V gene's germline CDR1 is SGHRS and CDR2 YFSETQ. V lost 4 bases, J lost 0 bases, and 14 bases lay in between. The CDR3 totals 16 residues. CDR3 residues: CASSADSQSSGNTIYF. The CDR3 DNA follows: TGCGCCAGCAGCGCGGACAGTCAGAGCTCTGGAAACACCATATATTTT. The complete variable domain, with remaining parts taken from reference TRBV5-1 and TRBJ1-3, reads KAGVTQTPRYLIKTRGQQVTLSCSPISGHRSVSWYQQTPGQGLQFLFEYFSETQRNKGNFPGRFSGRQFSNSRSEMNVSTLELGDSALYLCASSADSQSSGNTIYFGEGSWLTVV.

The gene calls are TRBV7-9 and TRBJ2-7; either TRBD1 or TRBD2 may fit D (6 bases each). The CDR3 totals 14 residues. Germline V gene sequence: CDR1 SEHNR, CDR2 FQNEAQ (reference sequence). V shed 3 bases and J shed 3 bases, with 12 bases lying between them. CDR3 loop: CASSLGGRFYEQYF. Written as DNA, the CDR3 is TGTGCCAGCAGCTTGGGGGGCCGCTTCTACGAGCAGTACTTC.

The V and J genes are TRBV19 and TRBJ2-3; 10 nucleotides agree with TRBD2. Germline V gene sequence: CDR1 LNHDA, CDR2 SQIVND (reference sequence). V trimming: 7 bases; J trimming: 2 bases; junction bases outside the gene matches: 6. The CDR3 has 15 residues. The CDR3 nucleotides read TGTGCCAGTACCCAACTAGCGGGGCACACAGATACGCAGTATTTT. This codes for CASTQLAGHTDTQYF.

The chain recombines TRBV6-1 with TRBJ1-1; D is possibly TRBD1 (6 bases). The V end lost 1 base, the J end lost 5 bases, and 14 bases lay between the germline ends. CDR3 length equals 15 residues. Germline lookup yields CDR1 MNHNS and CDR2 SASEGT. CDR3 DNA sequence: TGTGCCAGCAGTGAAGAAGCCGGGGGCACGACTGAAGCTTTCTTT. Its translation is CASSEEAGGTTEAFF.

The J gene is TRBJ1-2, the V gene TRBV27, with 7 bases that match TRBD1. This CDR3 region has 14 residues. Germline CDR1 is MNHEY and CDR2 is SMNVEV (reference sequence). The V gene end was trimmed by 7 bases and the J gene end by 6 bases; junction bases not matched to a gene: 11. CDR3 in DNA: TGTGCCAGCACCCCAGGGGGGTCAAAGGATGGCTACACCTTC. Encoded protein: CASTPGGSKDGYTF.

The chain couples TRBV4-2 to TRBJ2-1, with 11 bases aligning to TRBD2. Per the germline V gene, CDR1 is LGHNA and CDR2 is YNFKEQ. Unmatched junction bases numbered 4, after V lost 0 bases and J lost 3 bases. CDR3 length: 17 amino acids. Here the CDR3 DNA reads TGTGCCAGCAGCCAAGAGAGGGGGACTAGCGGCTACAATGAGCAGTTCTTC. It codes for CASSQERGTSGYNEQFF.

This chain joins TRBV5-4 and TRBJ2-1, with 7 bases aligning to TRBD2. With 9 bases clipped from V and 3 bases from J, the junction kept 12 bases outside the gene matches. The CDR3 extends over 15 amino acids. The germline gives CDR1 SGHNT, CDR2 YYREEE (reference sequence). In DNA form, the CDR3 reads TGTGCCACCAAAACCTGGGGGGGAGGCTACAATGAGCAGTTCTTC. Translation: CATKTWGGGYNEQFF.

In this sample, this clone turned up a few times. The V gene is TRBV6-2 or TRBV6-3, the J gene TRBJ2-7; D remains unclear. V gave up 0 bases and J gave up 6 bases, with 9 bases separating them. The CDR3 spans 13 residues. From germline, CDR1 is MNHEY and CDR2 SVGEGT. The CDR3 spells CASSYSAESEQYF. The CDR3 DNA reads TGTGCCAGCAGTTACTCGGCAGAAAGCGAGCAGTACTTC.

The J gene is TRBJ1-2, the V gene TRBV9; TRBD1 might be the D (5 bases). Between the trimmed V and J ends, which lost 7 bases and 4 bases, there was a span of 14 bases. The V gene's germline CDR1 is SGDLS and CDR2 YYNGEE. The CDR3 is 13 amino acids. CDR3 bases: TGTGCCAGCCACGGGGGGACTGCCTATGGCTACACCTTC. Translation: CASHGGTAYGYTF.

The chain couples TRBV9 to TRBJ1-2; 9 nucleotides agree with TRBD1. CDR3 length: 17 amino acids. Germline V gene lookup returns CDR1 SGDLS and CDR2 YYNGEE. J was trimmed by 8 bases and V by 4 bases; bases with no gene match: 18. CDR3 sequence reads: CASSTSGTGLLAEGYTF. DNA of the CDR3: TGTGCCAGCAGCACATCCGGGACAGGGTTGCTTGCGGAAGGCTACACCTTC.

The chain couples TRBV15 to TRBJ1-6; no definite D call. The V gene lost 2 bases and the J gene lost 8 bases, with 10 bases spanning the gap. CDR3 size: 14 residues. The germline gives CDR1 LNHNV, CDR2 YYDKDF (reference sequence). The CDR3 reads CATSRPPGDSPLHF. The CDR3 coding sequence is TGTGCCACCAGCAGACCCCCCGGGGATTCACCCCTCCACTTT.

Remarks on this clone: Being one base from a much bigger clone, this may be a read error. Distinct nucleotide sequences in the sample also encode this CDR3. The chain uses TRBV29-1 and TRBJ2-7; tentatively, D is TRBD1 (6 bases). The V gene lost 4 bases and the J gene lost 1 base, with 8 bases spanning the gap. The CDR3 contains 12 residues. Germline V gene data show CDR1 as SQVTM and CDR2 as ANQGSEA. The CDR3 reads CSVVGQSYEQYF. CDR3 in DNA: TGCAGCGTTGTAGGACAGTCCTACGAGCAGTACTTC.